This T cell receptor beta chain appears in the sequencing data of a study of regulatory T cells in long-lasting Graves disease. Study-level background: Antithyroid drug intake by newly diagnosed Graves' patients had lasted under 3 months. Study results and caveats: With persistent disease, TRBV28, TRBJ1-2 and TRBJ2-5 were the favored segments.

Time point reported: newly diagnosed GD, antithyroid drugs for less than 3 months. PBMCs were the source of the RNA used for TCR sequencing. The EDTA tubes were filled with 8.5 to 9.5 milliliters of drawn peripheral blood. This clonotype turned up a few times. As yet, its antigen is unknown. Combining iRepertoire HTBI primers with Arm-PCR of CDR3 regions, the authors built TCR beta libraries. TCRdb recomputed calls from the multiplex PCR reads with MiXCR, one row per CDR3 protein. The table records roughly 350,000 distinct CDR3 sequences, over 15% of them present only once. This CDR3 is built from 13 residues. Germline values: CDR1 SEHNR, CDR2 FQNEAQ (reference sequence). Trimming took 5 bases from V and 1 from J, leaving 9 bases between them. This sample also belongs to another study, concerning T cells in Graves' hyperthyroidism and ophthalmopathy. This second study says: The HTBI primer set served for first-round RT-PCR of the TCR CDR3.

The chain is built from TRBV7-9 and TRBJ2-7, with D possibly TRBD1 on 5 matching bases. This sequence originates from a man aged 35 to 55 with Graves disease. The sample in question was peripheral blood mononuclear cells (PBMCs), obtained at new diagnosis, from a patient treated with antithyroid drugs. CDR3: CASSDGQSYEQYF. The CDR3 coding sequence is TGTGCCAGCAGCGACGGACAATCCTACGAGCAGTACTTC.